This T cell receptor (beta chain) originates from a study of long-term antiretroviral therapy in people with HIV. Germline V lookup: CDR1 LNHDA, CDR2 SQIVND (reference sequence). V lost 3 bases and J lost 6, with 11 bases in between. This CDR3 contains 14 residues. The immunoSEQ assay was v3.0, run at survey level. TCRdb's copy holds only in-frame clones and misses some; the assay was immunoSEQ multiplex PCR. The data contain roughly 20,000 clones, 75% to 90% of them singletons. This sample comprised unsorted PBMCs, obtained 0.2 years after starting antiretroviral therapy. This sequence joins TRBV19 and TRBJ2-2; D is unresolved. The clonotype comes from a woman in her forties with HIV. The CDR3 coding sequence is TGTGCCAGTAGTATTTTCGAGATGGCCGGGGAGCTGTTTTTT. Amino acid sequence: CASSIFEMAGELFF.